The 27 T cell receptor beta chains presented below share a single source sample, sequenced in a study of blood T cell repertoires in COVID-19 (dated by TCRdb to about 2020). To prepare the library, the immunoSEQ multiplex PCR assay was applied. Sourced from immuneACCESS, this table was stored by TCRdb with only in-frame sequences that have V and J called. A share of the clones is absent; for the studies checked, an unresolved V gene accounts for under half, and the remainder has no known explanation. The sample profile shows tens of thousands of clones; around 80% of them were found once. The leading ten clones occupy over 25% of the sample. Sequencing was done on a sample of peripheral blood. These receptors all come from a woman of 80 years or more with active or convalescent COVID-19.

The gene calls are TRBV9 and TRBJ2-3, with 7 bases matching TRBD1. V dropped 3 bases and J dropped 3; count of bases not matched to a gene: 7. There are 15 residues in the CDR3. Germline V CDR1 and CDR2: SGDLS, YYNGEE. In nucleotides, the CDR3 is TGTGCCAGCAGCGCAGACAGGGTACGAACAGATACGCAGTATTTT. The encoded protein is CASSADRVRTDTQYF.

The rearrangement uses TRBV6-1 and TRBJ2-1, with unresolved D. Germline values: CDR1 MNHNS, CDR2 SASEGT. Trimming left V 0 bases short and J 7 bases short, with 10 bases between. The CDR3 is made up of 14 amino acids. The CDR3 bases are TGTGCCAGCAGTGAAGCCCGGAGCCGGAATGAGCAGTTCTTC. This codes for CASSEARSRNEQFF.

The chain links TRBV15 to TRBJ2-1; the D gene is possibly TRBD1 (5 bases). Germline V gene sequence: CDR1 LNHNV, CDR2 YYDKDF (reference sequence). V was clipped by 9 bases and J by 4 bases, with 10 bases between them. The CDR3 is 12 amino acids. CDR3 DNA: TGTGCCACGCAGGGCCCGTACAATGAGCAGTTCTTC. This gives the protein CATQGPYNEQFF.

The chain carries TRBV7-6 and TRBJ1-2, with TRBD1 identical over 10 bases. The J segment lost 4 bases and the V segment lost 4 bases, leaving 3 bases of the junction unmatched. There are 14 residues in the CDR3. Germline V lookup: CDR1 SGHVS, CDR2 FNYEAQ. The CDR3 loop reads CASSSGQGPYGYTF. CDR3 in DNA: TGTGCCAGCAGCTCGGGACAGGGGCCCTATGGCTACACCTTC.

This chain connects TRBV7-6 to TRBJ2-1, with D perhaps TRBD2 (7 bases). CDR1 and CDR2 (germline): SGHVS, FNYEAQ. With 0 bases removed from V and 8 bases from J, the gap between germline ends came to 14 bases. The CDR3 runs to 15 residues. The CDR3 here is CASSLAGGPGDEQFF. The CDR3 DNA sequence: TGTGCCAGCAGCTTAGCGGGGGGGCCCGGCGATGAGCAGTTCTTC.

This chain links TRBV6-1 with TRBJ2-2, with 7 bases aligning to TRBD1. The CDR3 runs 16 residues. Germline CDR1 and CDR2: MNHNS and SASEGT. Germline trimming cut 4 bases from V and 0 bases from J; bases unmatched to any gene: 5. The CDR3 sequence: CASSVLQGPNTGELFF. The CDR3 region has the DNA TGTGCCAGCAGTGTCCTACAGGGGCCGAACACCGGGGAGCTGTTTTTT.

The V gene is TRBV30, the J gene TRBJ1-4; TRBD1 might be the D (5 bases). Trimming cost V 3 bases and J 11 bases, with 16 bases left between them. Germline values: CDR1 GTSNPN, CDR2 SVGIG (reference sequence). This CDR3 has 13 amino acids. The CDR3 DNA is TGTGCCTGGAGAACCGAGGCTGGGGGGAAACTGTTTTTT. This sequence encodes CAWRTEAGGKLFF.

The J gene is TRBJ2-5, the V gene TRBV10-3; a possible D gene is TRBD1 (5 bases). CDR1 is ENHRY and CDR2 is SYGVKD in the germline V gene. Between the trimmed V and J ends, which lost 0 bases and 5 bases, there was a span of 13 bases. The CDR3 is 15 amino acids. Here the CDR3 reads CAISESLGPAETQYF. CDR3 DNA sequence: TGTGCCATCAGTGAGTCACTGGGGCCGGCGGAGACCCAGTACTTC.

The genes are TRBV15 and TRBJ2-7, with 8 bases identical to TRBD1. CDR1 is LNHNV and CDR2 is YYDKDF in the germline V gene (reference sequence). The V and J ends lost 5 bases and 1 base, in that order; junction bases with no gene match: 4. The CDR3 runs to 14 residues. CDR3 in amino acids: CATSWDRTSYEQYF. CDR3 in DNA: TGTGCCACCAGCTGGGACAGGACTTCCTACGAGCAGTACTTC.

The chain carries TRBV2 and TRBJ1-4; the D is unclear. The CDR3 has 12 residues. V shed 8 bases and J shed 10 bases, with 14 bases lying between them. Germline V gene data show CDR1 as SNHLY and CDR2 as FYNNEI. The CDR3 DNA reads as TGTGCCAGCGGTCGGGAGGGCAGAAAACTGTTTTTT. Residues: CASGREGRKLFF.

The CDR3, as DNA: TGTGCCAGCAAAGACAGGGGTGACACTGAAGCTTTCTTT. As protein: CASKDRGDTEAFF. The chain joins TRBV5-8 to TRBJ1-1, with 8 bases that match TRBD1. Germline V lookup: CDR1 SGHTS, CDR2 YDEGEE. The CDR3 contains 13 residues. Trimming cost V 6 bases and J 3 bases; bases outside gene matches: 4.

The chain couples TRBV6-1 to TRBJ2-5; tentative D call: TRBD2 (7 bases). There are 20 residues in the CDR3. Trimming shortened V by 4 bases and J by 5 bases, and 32 bases separated the two germline ends. Germline assignment: CDR1 MNHNS and CDR2 SASEGT. CDR3 DNA sequence: TGTGCCAGCAGTGCGACCTCGGCGCGGGGGCCCTCACTCGTAGGGGAGACCCAGTACTTC. This sequence encodes CASSATSARGPSLVGETQYF.

There are a few counts of this clone. The V gene is TRBV3-1 (or the pseudogene TRBV3-2), the J gene TRBJ1-6; tentatively, D is TRBD1 (5 bases). Trimming pared 7 bases from V and 8 bases from J, leaving 12 bases between. Germline CDR1 reads LGHDT; CDR2 reads YNNKEL (reference sequence). CDR3 length equals 13 residues. The CDR3 DNA reads as TGTGCCAGCACCAGGGAATGGGATTCACCCCTCCACTTT. As protein: CASTREWDSPLHF.

This chain connects TRBV5-4 to TRBJ1-1, with D uncertain. Germline CDR1 and CDR2: SGHNT and YYREEE (reference sequence). This CDR3 is 15 amino acids long. With 0 bases removed from V and 0 bases from J, the gap between germline ends came to 9 bases. The CDR3 spells CASSLGGGMNTEAFF. Written as DNA, the CDR3 is TGTGCCAGCAGCTTGGGAGGCGGCATGAACACTGAAGCTTTCTTT.

The chain couples TRBV11-3 to TRBJ2-3; 7 positions agree with TRBD2. In germline, CDR1 is SGHNT, CDR2 YENEEA. The J segment lost 3 bases and the V segment lost 4 bases, leaving 1 base of the junction unmatched. The CDR3 length is 13 residues. The CDR3 region has the DNA TGTGCCAGCAGCTGGGAGGGTACAGATACGCAGTATTTT. This codes for CASSWEGTDTQYF.

The genes are TRBV7-2 and TRBJ2-5; D is perhaps TRBD2 (6 bases). The germline V gene encodes CDR1 SGHTA and CDR2 FQGNSA. There are 12 residues in the CDR3. Trimming removed 2 bases at V and 7 bases at J, with 8 bases between. CDR3 in DNA: TGTGCCAGCAGCTTATTGGGGGGGACCCAGTACTTC. It codes for CASSLLGGTQYF. The full variable domain, its missing parts supplied by reference TRBV7-2 and TRBJ2-5, is GAGVSQSPSNKVTEKGKDVELRCDPISGHTALYWYRQSLGQGLEFLIYFQGNSAPDKSGLPSDRFSAERTGGSVSTLTIQRTQQEDSAVYLCASSLLGGTQYFGPGTRLLVL.

This clone has just a few counts. Other DNA sequences in this specimen translate into the identical CDR3. The chain employs TRBV30 and TRBJ1-5; 7 nucleotides agree with TRBD1. The CDR3 extends over 14 amino acids. J lost 7 bases, V lost 1 base, and 7 bases had no gene match. CDR1 is GTSNPN and CDR2 is SVGIG in the germline V gene (reference sequence). The CDR3 sequence is CAWSGTGGGQPQHF. The CDR3 DNA reads as TGTGCCTGGAGTGGGACAGGCGGCGGGCAGCCCCAGCATTTT.

The chain carries TRBV5-1 and TRBJ1-1; the D is unclear. CDR1 is SGHRS and CDR2 is YFSETQ in the germline V gene. The CDR3 sequence is 14 residues long. Trimming left V 2 bases short and J 0 bases short, with 8 bases between. The DNA for the CDR3 is TGCGCCAGCAGCTTATTTTCCATGAACACTGAAGCTTTCTTT. Encoded protein: CASSLFSMNTEAFF.

V usage is TRBV3-1 (or the pseudogene TRBV3-2) and J usage is TRBJ1-1; D is uncertain. Germline CDR1 is LGHDT and CDR2 is YNNKEL (reference sequence). The V end was cut by 2 bases, the J end by 8 bases, with 6 bases between. The CDR3 loop spans 11 amino acids. The CDR3 reads CASSQLTEAFF. The CDR3 coding sequence is TGTGCCAGCAGCCAACTAACCGAAGCTTTCTTT.

J is TRBJ2-1 and V is TRBV7-9; D is ambiguous. Germline V lookup: CDR1 SEHNR, CDR2 FQNEAQ (reference sequence). This CDR3 is built from 18 residues. The V end was cut by 4 bases, the J end by 1 base, with 20 bases between. The DNA of the CDR3 is TGTGCCAGCAGCTCGCCCTTGACCCCCAGGCTTTCCTACAATGAGCAGTTCTTC. This sequence encodes CASSSPLTPRLSYNEQFF.

A single count supports this clone. The J gene is TRBJ1-1, the V gene TRBV5-4, with a possible D match to TRBD1 (6 bases). Per germline, CDR1 SGHNT and CDR2 YYREEE (reference sequence). The CDR3 is made up of 13 amino acids. Trimming removed 0 bases from V and 6 bases from J, with 9 bases in between. This CDR3 reads CASSLDRASEAFF. Written as DNA, the CDR3 is TGTGCCAGCAGCTTGGACAGGGCCTCTGAAGCTTTCTTT. The full variable domain, its missing parts supplied by reference TRBV5-4 and TRBJ1-1, is ETGVTQSPTHLIKTRGQQVTLRCSSQSGHNTVSWYQQALGQGPQFIFQYYREEENGRGNFPPRFSGLQFPNYSSELNVNALELDDSALYLCASSLDRASEAFFGQGTRLTVV.

This clone was seen only a few times. The genes are TRBV6-5 and TRBJ2-3; TRBD2 agrees at 8 bases. With V trimmed by 7 bases and J by 0 bases, 3 bases remained unmatched. The CDR3 has 14 amino acids. From germline, CDR1 is MNHEY and CDR2 SVGAGI. The CDR3 protein is CASKVAGSTDTQYF. CDR3 nucleotide sequence: TGTGCCAGCAAGGTAGCGGGGAGCACAGATACGCAGTATTTT.

The CDR3 nucleotides read TGCGCCAGCAGCCGCGGACAGGGGGATCCGGCGGAGACCCAGTACTTC. This sequence encodes CASSRGQGDPAETQYF. V and J are TRBV4-1 and TRBJ2-5; 10 nucleotides line up with TRBD1. CDR1 and CDR2 (germline): MGHRA, YSYEKL. V lost 4 bases and J lost 5; bases outside the gene matches: 10. The CDR3 contains 16 residues.

The chain employs TRBV27 and TRBJ2-2; 7 bases line up with TRBD1. The V and J ends lost 3 bases and 6 bases, in that order; junction bases with no gene match: 10. The germline gives CDR1 MNHEY, CDR2 SMNVEV (reference sequence). The CDR3 contains 16 residues. The CDR3 reads CASSFSFTGDPGELFF. CDR3 nucleotide sequence: TGTGCCAGCAGTTTTTCCTTTACAGGGGACCCCGGGGAGCTGTTTTTT.

This clone has only a few counts. The chain combines TRBV7-2 with TRBJ2-1; tentative D call: TRBD2 (5 bases). The CDR3 has 15 amino acids. V lost 0 bases, J lost 2 bases, and 8 bases lay in between. CDR1 and CDR2 from the germline V gene are SGHTA and FQGNSA. CDR3 DNA: TGTGCCAGCAGCTTAGCGTACGGGGCCTACAATGAGCAGTTCTTC. Translating gives CASSLAYGAYNEQFF.

The chain links TRBV20-1 to TRBJ2-2, with 12 nucleotides matching TRBD2. The CDR3 loop spans 17 amino acids. The J segment lost 0 bases and the V segment lost 3 bases, leaving 5 bases of the junction unmatched. The V gene's germline CDR1 is DFQATT and CDR2 SNEGSKA (reference sequence). DNA of the CDR3: TGCAGTGCTAGTTTCGCTAGCGGGGGGGCGAACACCGGGGAGCTGTTTTTT. The encoded protein is CSASFASGGANTGELFF.

The rearrangement links TRBV27 to TRBJ2-2; 7 nucleotides agree with TRBD1. V was clipped by 4 bases and J by 2 bases; unmatched bases: 7. Germline V gene sequence: CDR1 MNHEY, CDR2 SMNVEV (reference sequence). CDR3 length equals 16 residues. CDR3 residues: CASSSYTGANTGELFF. The DNA for the CDR3 is TGTGCCAGCAGTTCATATACAGGGGCCAACACCGGGGAGCTGTTTTTT.